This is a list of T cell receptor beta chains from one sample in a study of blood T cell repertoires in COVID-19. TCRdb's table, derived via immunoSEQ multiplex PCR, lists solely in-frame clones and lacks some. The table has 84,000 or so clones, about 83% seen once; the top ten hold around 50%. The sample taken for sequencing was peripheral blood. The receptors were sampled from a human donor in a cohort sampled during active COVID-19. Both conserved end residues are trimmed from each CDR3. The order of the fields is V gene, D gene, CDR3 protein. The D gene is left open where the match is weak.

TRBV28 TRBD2 ASSLPGGRSSTDTQY
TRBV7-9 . ASSAAWTDLSNYGYT
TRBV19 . ASSMGGRRNEQF
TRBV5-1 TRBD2 ASSTDSGRWTDTQY
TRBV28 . ASSPWGPSGANVLT
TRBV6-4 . ASSLSGSSTDTQY
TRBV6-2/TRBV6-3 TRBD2 ASSRGLAGVSGD
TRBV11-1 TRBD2 ASSHGTSGRKEQF
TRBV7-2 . ASSSTRQGGEQF
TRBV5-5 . ASSSQGRGNYGYT
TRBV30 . AWSTPRGVAYGYT
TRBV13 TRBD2 ASSSRLAGGFGEQF
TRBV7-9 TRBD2 ASSLVGSSGIYNEQF
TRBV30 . AWSDRGYEQY
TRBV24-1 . ATSDPGLDTQY
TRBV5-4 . ASTIQRGSTNSPLH
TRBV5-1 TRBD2 ASSPGGLASYEQY
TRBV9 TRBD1 ASSARQGLSYT
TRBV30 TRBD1 ACGTEASPLH
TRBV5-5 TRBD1 ASSTGTGQNQPQH
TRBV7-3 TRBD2 ASSLRGLAGGPGTGELF
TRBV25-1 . ASSESGWTLNQPQH
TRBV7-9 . ASSLRMGGRGNTIY
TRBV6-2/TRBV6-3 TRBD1 ASSYSSGTGVYNEQF
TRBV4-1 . ASSQVGSNYGYT
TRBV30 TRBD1 AWHTTDRGYYGYT
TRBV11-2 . ASSSPLRGTPYEQY
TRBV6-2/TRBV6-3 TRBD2 ASSYSRGVQTDEQF
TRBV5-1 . ASSLSGHTGELF
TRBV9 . ASSVAGSTDTQY
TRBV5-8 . ANSFVSEQY
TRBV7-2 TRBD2 ASSYRAGGFDEQY
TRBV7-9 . ASSPLGQGLQETQY
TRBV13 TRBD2 ASSLRLAGASRETQY
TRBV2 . ASSDPRTRPLEQY
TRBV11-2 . ASSSQTIGQFSGNTIY
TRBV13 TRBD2 ASSPPSGKETQY
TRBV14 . ASSQDWGNSPLH